The TCR beta chain described here comes from a study of T cell responses to AZD1222 COVID-19 vaccine. Study-wide points: It was only after the peak T cell response that any repertoires were sampled. Unmutated variant regions are reportedly the target of nearly half of TCRs that are spike-specific. Two AZD1222 doses significantly raised spike-specific TCR breadth and depth over controls. Regions 160-218 and 743-854 dominated among vaccine-associated CD4 TCRs spanning spike.

The germline gives CDR1 SGHNT, CDR2 YYREEE (reference sequence). This CDR3 comprises 13 residues. V was trimmed by 6 bases and J by 6 bases, leaving 16 bases between them. In its sample, this clone was seen once. Its antigen remains unknown. Using immunoSEQ multiplex PCR, the repertoire was profiled, and TCRdb retains in-frame clones only, with some absent. The sample holds about 120,000 clones, 80% to 90% seen once. This TCR was sampled from an adult in good health. The sample here was peripheral blood, taken on day 0 of AZD1222 vaccination. This sequence joins TRBV5-4 and TRBJ2-7; D is perhaps TRBD2 (6 bases). CDR3 DNA: TGTGCCAGCAACCTGGCGGGGAAGAGCGAGCAGTACTTC. Encoded protein: CASNLAGKSEQYF.